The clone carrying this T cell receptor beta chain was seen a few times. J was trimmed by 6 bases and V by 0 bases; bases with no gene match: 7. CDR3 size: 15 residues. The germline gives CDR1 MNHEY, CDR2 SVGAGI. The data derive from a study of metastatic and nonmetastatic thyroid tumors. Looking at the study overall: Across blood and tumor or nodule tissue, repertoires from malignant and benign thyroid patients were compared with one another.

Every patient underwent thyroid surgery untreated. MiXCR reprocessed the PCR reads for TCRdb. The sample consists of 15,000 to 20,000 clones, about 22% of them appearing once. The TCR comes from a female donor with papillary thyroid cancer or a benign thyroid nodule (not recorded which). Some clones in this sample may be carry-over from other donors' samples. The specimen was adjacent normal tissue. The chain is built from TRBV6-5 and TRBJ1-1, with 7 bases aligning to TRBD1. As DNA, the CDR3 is TGTGCCAGCAGTTACTCGAACCAGGGGGGGTCTGAAGCTTTCTTT. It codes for CASSYSNQGGSEAFF.